This TCR beta chain originates from a study of cytomegalovirus exposure and HLA in healthy donors. On the study more broadly: Earlier findings included roughly 120 million unique TCR beta sequences obtained from about 180 million T cells.

Germline V gene sequence: CDR1 LNHDA, CDR2 SQIVND (reference sequence). This CDR3 has 17 amino acids. About this clone itself: Its matching antigen is unknown. At one end the junction does not follow the germline gene, possibly because of a read error.

Study results and caveats: Cytomegalovirus-associated status was assigned to 164 TCR beta chains. In an earlier analysis, in around 590 donors, most V segments appeared productive either ~87% or ~30% of the time.

A multiplex PCR was run with 60 Vbeta primers and 13 Jbeta primers. TCRdb keeps only in-frame clones here, not all; method: immunoSEQ multiplex PCR. The sample yields some 190,000 clones, 81% seen once. The rearrangement joins TRBV19 to TRBJ2-7, with 8 bases aligning to TRBD2. Specimen: PBMCs. The receptor was isolated from a man aged 35 to 55 in good health and CMV-seropositive. The chain's CDR3 is CASSAHQPGLESYEQCF. CDR3 nucleotides: TGTGCCAGTTCCGCTCACCAACCGGGACTAGAGAGCTACGAGCAGTGCTTC.